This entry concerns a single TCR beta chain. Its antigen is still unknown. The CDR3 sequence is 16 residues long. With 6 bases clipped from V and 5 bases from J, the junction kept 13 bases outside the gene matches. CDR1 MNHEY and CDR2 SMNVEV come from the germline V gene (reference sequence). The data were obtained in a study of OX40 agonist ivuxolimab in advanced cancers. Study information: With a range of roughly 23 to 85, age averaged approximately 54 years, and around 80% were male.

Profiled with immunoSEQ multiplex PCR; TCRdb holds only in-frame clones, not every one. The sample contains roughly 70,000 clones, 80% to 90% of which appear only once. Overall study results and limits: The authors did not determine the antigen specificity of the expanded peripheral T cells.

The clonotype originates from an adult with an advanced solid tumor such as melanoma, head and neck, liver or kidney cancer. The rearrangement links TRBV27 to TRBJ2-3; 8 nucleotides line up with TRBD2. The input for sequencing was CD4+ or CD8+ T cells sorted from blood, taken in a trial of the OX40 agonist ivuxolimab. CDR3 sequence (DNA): TGTGCCAGCAGCCCAGGAGGGAGCGGGAGATTAGATACGCAGTATTTT. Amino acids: CASSPGGSGRLDTQYF.